These T cell receptor beta chains were read from a single sample in a study of regulatory T cells in long-lasting Graves disease. TCRdb reprocessed the multiplex PCR reads with MiXCR, giving one entry per CDR3 protein. The sample records about 420,000 distinct CDR3 sequences, roughly 17% being singletons. This sample was shared with a second study, whose subject was T cells in Graves' hyperthyroidism and ophthalmopathy.

The sequences come from peripheral blood mononuclear cells (PBMCs), collected at new diagnosis, from a patient treated with antithyroid drugs. These receptors were taken from a young woman with Graves disease. Both conserved end residues are part of each CDR3. Each record gives: V gene, J gene, clone size, D gene, CDR3 DNA, CDR3 protein. A D gene is named only where the DNA matches it firmly. Some rows mark clone size as missing; the rest say once, few, many or name a class of expanded clone.

>TRBV6-1|TRBJ2-6|few|NA
TGTGCCAGCAGAGGGGTGACCGGGGCCAACGTCCTGACTTTC
CASRGVTGANVLTF
>TRBV20-1|TRBJ1-1|many|NA
TGCAGTGCTACCCATTGGGGGGCCGAGAACACTGAAGCTTTCTTT
CSATHWGAENTEAFF
>TRBV4-3|TRBJ2-7|few|TRBD1
TGCGCCAGCAGCCAAGATGAGGGGGCCCTCTACGAGCAGTACTTC
CASSQDEGALYEQYF
>TRBV19|TRBJ2-5|few|TRBD2
TGTGCCAGTAGTGGGGGGGTGGTAGGACAAGAGACCCAGTACTTC
CASSGGVVGQETQYF
>TRBV24-1|TRBJ2-1|many|NA
TGTGCCACCAGTGATTCCCCAACTACGACGGGAAGCTCCTACAATGAGCAGTTCTTC
CATSDSPTTTGSSYNEQFF
>TRBV15|TRBJ2-1|NA|TRBD2
TGTGCCACCAGCAGAGCGGGACTAGCTGGAAACAATGAGCAGTTCTTC
CATSRAGLAGNNEQFF
>TRBV4-3|TRBJ2-2|few|NA
TGCGCCAGCAGCCAAGACCGGTTCACCGGGGAGCTGTTTTTT
CASSQDRFTGELFF
>TRBV28|TRBJ2-5|many|NA
TGTGCCAGCAGTTTAAGGCAGGGGCTAATCCAAGAGACCCAGTACTTC
CASSLRQGLIQETQYF
>TRBV11-1|TRBJ2-7|many|NA
TGTGCCAGCAGCTTTAATTCATGGTCGACATACGAGCAGTACTTC
CASSFNSWSTYEQYF
>TRBV6-9|TRBJ2-1|many|TRBD2
TGTGCCAGCAGTTACTCTCTTACTGCCGGGAGGGCCGTTGAGCAGTTCTTC
CASSYSLTAGRAVEQFF
>TRBV5-1|TRBJ2-3|many|NA
TGCGCCAGCAGCTCCCCCATGGAGCGGTTGAGCACAGATACGCAGTATTTT
CASSSPMERLSTDTQYF
>TRBV7-3|TRBJ1-2|NA|TRBD1
TGTGCCAGCAGCCAAATAGGTGGATCAGGGGGTGGCTACACCTTC
CASSQIGGSGGGYTF
>TRBV10-2|TRBJ2-7|many|NA
TGCGCCAGCAGCGGGGCAACAGACTACGAGCAGTACTTC
CASSGATDYEQYF
>TRBV27|TRBJ2-1|many|TRBD1
TGTGCCAGCAAACAGGGGATCTACAATGAGCAGTTCTTC
CASKQGIYNEQFF
>TRBV5-1|TRBJ2-4|few|TRBD2
TGCGCCAGCAGCTTGTCAACCAGCGGGAAAGACATTCAGTACTTC
CASSLSTSGKDIQYF
>TRBV6-5|TRBJ2-5|few|TRBD1
TGTGCCAGCAGTTATGGGACAGGGGGCGCCCAGTACTTC
CASSYGTGGAQYF
>TRBV18|TRBJ2-5|few|TRBD1
TGTGCCAGCTCACCACTAATCGAGGACAGGGGTGAGACCCAGTACTTC
CASSPLIEDRGETQYF
>TRBV29-1|TRBJ2-7|NA|TRBD1
TGCAGCACCCGGGACAGCCCCTACGAGCAGTACTTC
CSTRDSPYEQYF
>TRBV12-3/TRBV12-4|TRBJ2-7|many|TRBD1
TGTGCCAGCAGCCGGACAGGGAGAACCTACGAGCAGTACTTC
CASSRTGRTYEQYF
>TRBV29-1|TRBJ2-7|few|TRBD1
TGCAGCGTTGAATTTCCAGGGGGTCTCTACGAGCAGTACTTC
CSVEFPGGLYEQYF
>TRBV27|TRBJ2-5|many|TRBD1
TGTGCCAGCAGTCCATATGTCCCGGGACAGGGGGCGGAAGAGACCCAGTACTTC
CASSPYVPGQGAEETQYF
>TRBV12-3/TRBV12-4|TRBJ2-2|many|NA
TGTGCCAGCAGTTTCCAGATCAACACCGGGGAGCTGTTTTTT
CASSFQINTGELFF
>TRBV11-2|TRBJ1-2|many|NA
TGTGCCAGCAGCCACCCCCCCACAAGGAAATACACCTTC
CASSHPPTRKYTF
>TRBV11-2|TRBJ2-1|many|TRBD2
TGTGCCAGCAGCCAAGGAGGGCTAGCGGGCGGATATGAGCAGTTCTTC
CASSQGGLAGGYEQFF
>TRBV3-1|TRBJ1-2|NA|NA
TGTGCCAGCAGGGACACGTCGGGGGGCGATGTCTACACCTTC
CASRDTSGGDVYTF
>TRBV5-1|TRBJ2-3|NA|TRBD2
TGCGCCAGCAGTCATGGGGGTAGCGGGGGCACAGATACGCAGTATTTT
CASSHGGSGGTDTQYF
>TRBV27|TRBJ2-7|many|NA
TGTGCCAGCAGTTTATCGTCCGGGGGCGAGCAGTACTTC
CASSLSSGGEQYF
>TRBV28|TRBJ1-1|many|TRBD1
TGTGCCAGCAGTAGACCTCAGGGGGCTATTACTGAAGCTTTCTTT
CASSRPQGAITEAFF
>TRBV7-6|TRBJ2-1|NA|TRBD2
TGTGCCAGCAGCTTAGGCCCCGCGACTAGCGGGAGGGCATACAATGAGCAGTTCTTC
CASSLGPATSGRAYNEQFF
>TRBV12-3/TRBV12-4|TRBJ1-6|NA|NA
TGTGCCAGCAGGGGGGGGCAGGGCGGCTATAATTCACCCCTCCACTTT
CASRGGQGGYNSPLHF
>TRBV9|TRBJ2-3|NA|NA
TGTGCCAGCAGCGTAGAGGCCGCCGGCACAGATACGCAGTATTTT
CASSVEAAGTDTQYF
>TRBV3-1|TRBJ2-6|NA|TRBD2
TGTGCCAGCAGCCCCAAGGAGCGGGAGTTGCGGACTGGGGCCAACGTCCTGACTTTC
CASSPKERELRTGANVLTF
>TRBV7-8|TRBJ2-7|few|NA
TGTGCCAGCAGCCCTCGCGGACGGCCTGGTTACGAGCAGTACTTC
CASSPRGRPGYEQYF
>TRBV11-3|TRBJ2-7|many|NA
TGTGCCAGCAGCTTAGCCGGGCAGCTTAGCTCCTACGAGCAGTACTTC
CASSLAGQLSSYEQYF
>TRBV19|TRBJ2-7|NA|NA
TGTGCCAGTAGTATCGCAGAACAGGGATACGAGCAGTACTTC
CASSIAEQGYEQYF
>TRBV7-3|TRBJ2-1|few|TRBD2
TGTGCCAGCAGCCGGCGGGAGGCCTCCTACAATGAGCAGTTCTTC
CASSRREASYNEQFF
>TRBV30|TRBJ2-1|many|NA
TGTGCCTGGAGTGTATTCGCCTACAATGAGCAGTTCTTC
CAWSVFAYNEQFF
>TRBV20-1|TRBJ2-2|NA|NA
TGCAGTGGTCTCAGTAGCACCGGGGAGCTGTTTTTT
CSGLSSTGELFF
>TRBV5-1|TRBJ2-1|few|TRBD1
TGCGCCAGCACCGGGACAGGGGATCGCTATGAGCAGTTCTTC
CASTGTGDRYEQFF
>TRBV27|TRBJ2-7|many|TRBD2
TGTGCCAGCAGTACCGGACTAGCGGGGGCCTACGAGCAGTACTTC
CASSTGLAGAYEQYF
>TRBV7-2|TRBJ2-7|many|NA
TGTGCCAGCAGCTTCCCACTGATTAGGGCTCGTGAGCAGTACTTC
CASSFPLIRAREQYF
>TRBV12-3/TRBV12-4|TRBJ1-1|few|NA
TGTGCCAGCAGTTTAGTTGGAGGGAACACTGAAGCTTCCTTT
CASSLVGGNTEASF
>TRBV6-1|TRBJ2-1|NA|TRBD2
TGTGCCAGCAATAGCGGGACACTATACAATGAGCAGTTCTTC
CASNSGTLYNEQFF
>TRBV6-2/TRBV6-3|TRBJ1-1|many|NA
TGTGCCAGCACCATCTCCGGACGGCTGAACACTGAAGCTTTCTTT
CASTISGRLNTEAFF
>TRBV7-9|TRBJ1-1|few|TRBD1
TGTGCCAGGAGCTTACAGGGGGCGGACACTGAAGCTTTCTTT
CARSLQGADTEAFF
>TRBV12-3/TRBV12-4|TRBJ2-5|many|TRBD2
TGTGCCAGCAGCTATATTAGCGGGAGGGCCCGGACCCAGTACTTC
CASSYISGRARTQYF
>TRBV9|TRBJ2-1|few|NA
TGTGCCAGCAGCGTAGAGCTAACTAGGTACAATGAGCAGTTCTTC
CASSVELTRYNEQFF
>TRBV5-1|TRBJ1-1|NA|NA
TGCGCCAGCATCCGCGAGATAGGCTCGGGCAGCACTGAAGCTTTCTTT
CASIREIGSGSTEAFF
>TRBV28|TRBJ2-7|many|TRBD1
TGTGCCAGCAGCCCCCGGGACAGGGGTTACGAGCAGTACTTC
CASSPRDRGYEQYF
>TRBV12-3/TRBV12-4|TRBJ1-2|few|NA
TGTGCCAGCAGTTTAAATCAACAGGGTTCGACCTTC
CASSLNQQGSTF